This passage covers 4 T cell receptor beta chains from one sample sequenced in a study of blood T cell repertoires in COVID-19. Some clones are missing from TCRdb's copy, which holds only in-frame ones; the method was immunoSEQ multiplex PCR. The sample records roughly 43,000 clones, 86% being singletons. The specimen sequenced was PBMCs or T cells enriched from blood (not recorded which). The receptors originated from a woman aged 45-59 years who had recovered from COVID-19.

V is TRBV7-9 and J is TRBJ1-5; possible D gene TRBD1, 6 bases. Germline CDR1 SEHNR, CDR2 FQNEAQ (reference sequence). CDR3 length: 13 residues. V was pared by 4 bases and J by 4 bases, with 8 bases between. CDR3 nucleotides: TGTGCCAGCAGCTCGACAGGTAATCAGCCCCAGCATTTT. This gives the protein CASSSTGNQPQHF.

V gene TRBV6-6 combines with J gene TRBJ2-7; 7 nucleotides align to TRBD2. Germline V lookup: CDR1 MNHNY, CDR2 SVGAGI (reference sequence). Unmatched junction bases numbered 5, after V lost 7 bases and J lost 5 bases. The CDR3 is 12 amino acids. DNA of the CDR3: TGTGCCAGCACCGCCGGGGGGAACGAGCAGTACTTC. Its protein is CASTAGGNEQYF.

V gene TRBV19 combines with J gene TRBJ1-2; the D is unclear. CDR1 and CDR2 from the germline V gene are LNHDA and SQIVND (reference sequence). Between the trimmed V and J ends, which lost 3 bases and 8 bases, there was a span of 16 bases. The CDR3 totals 14 residues. CDR3: CASSILDFSRGYTF. CDR3 bases: TGTGCCAGTAGTATTTTAGACTTTTCTCGGGGCTACACCTTC. The whole variable domain, remainder taken from reference TRBV19 and TRBJ1-2, is DGGITQSPKYLFRKEGQNVTLSCEQNLNHDAMYWYRQDPGQGLRLIYYSQIVNDFQKGDIAEGYSVSREKKESFPLTVTSAQKNPTAFYLCASSILDFSRGYTFGSGTRLTVV.

The rearrangement joins TRBV5-1 to TRBJ2-7; 11 nucleotides line up with TRBD1. Per the germline V gene, CDR1 is SGHRS and CDR2 is YFSETQ. J gave up 3 bases and V 3 bases, and 5 bases lay outside the gene matches. The CDR3 runs 15 residues. CDR3 region: CASSWTGTGGYEQYF. The CDR3 DNA reads TGCGCCAGCAGCTGGACCGGGACAGGGGGCTACGAGCAGTACTTC.